This entry features one T cell receptor beta chain sequence. Its antigen remains unidentified. The germline V gene has CDR1 SQVTM and CDR2 ANQGSEA. This CDR3 is 13 amino acids long. V was shortened by 7 bases and J by 0 bases, with 12 bases between the two germline ends. The data belong to a study of cytomegalovirus exposure and HLA in healthy donors. Study results and limitations: Most of the TCR beta V segments (in an earlier analysis) were productive either about 90% or about 30% of the time. When analyzed later, a missense DCLRE1C variant was found to be linked to TCR beta V- and J-gene trimming.

Primers included in the PCR were 60 Vbeta and 13 Jbeta primers. Study processing details: Approximately 11 million of 75 million to 85 million unique TCR beta chains were shared, per a later count. Measured with immunoSEQ multiplex PCR; TCRdb has only the in-frame clones, and not every one. From that table come the V and J calls and clone size; the DNA was used to work out D and trimming. The sample lists about 120,000 clones; over 70% were seen once. The specimen sequenced was PBMCs. The J gene is TRBJ1-2, the V gene TRBV29-1, with D tentatively TRBD1 (5 bases). This clonotype was obtained from a woman between 35 and 50 years old in good health and CMV-seronegative. The CDR3 region is CSARQIANYGYTF. The CDR3 DNA sequence: TGCAGCGCCCGACAGATAGCTAACTATGGCTACACCTTC.